The 28 T cell receptor beta chains in this list originate from one sample, sequenced in a study of early T cells in non-severe SARS-CoV-2 infection. Each CDR3 protein is one row after TCRdb ran MiXCR on the 5' RACE reads. The sample lists about 94,000 distinct CDR3 sequences, around 14% occurring once. Sequenced: whole blood. The receptors come from an adult who was a healthcare worker with PCR-confirmed SARS-CoV-2 infection or an uninfected control (not recorded which).

The chain carries TRBV6-6 and TRBJ1-5; D uncertain. This CDR3 has 13 residues. V shed 7 bases and J shed 8 bases, with 15 bases lying between them. Per germline, CDR1 MNHNY and CDR2 SVGAGI (reference sequence). The CDR3 is CASTLAAYEPQHF. In DNA, the CDR3 is TGTGCCAGCACGCTCGCGGCGTACGAGCCCCAGCATTTT.

Details on this clonotype: A much bigger clone sits one base away, suggesting this may be a read error. This chain joins TRBV11-2 and TRBJ1-1; D perhaps matches TRBD1 (5 bases). The CDR3 contains 14 residues. In germline, CDR1 is SGHAT, CDR2 FQNNGV. CDR3 residues: CAGSRPEGSTEAFF. For the CDR3, the DNA is TGTGCCGGCAGCCGTCCTGAGGGGTCCACTGAAGCTTTCTTT.

The chain has TRBV24-1 and TRBJ2-1; D is possibly TRBD2 (6 bases). Germline lookup yields CDR1 KGHDR and CDR2 SFDVKD. This CDR3 is 16 amino acids long. V shed 2 bases and J shed 3 bases, with 13 bases lying between them. The DNA of the CDR3 is TGTGCCACCAGTGATTCCGGGACTGGATACTACAATGAGCAGTTCTTC. This codes for CATSDSGTGYYNEQFF.

This clonotype was counted ten times or more. The chain combines TRBV20-1 with TRBJ1-1, with D unclear. The CDR3 runs to 12 residues. V was trimmed by 2 bases and J by 11 bases, leaving 15 bases between them. Per germline, CDR1 DFQATT and CDR2 SNEGSKA (reference sequence). CDR3 coding DNA: TGCAGTGCTAGACCCCCAACGGGCAATGCTTTCTTT. Amino acids: CSARPPTGNAFF.

This clonotype was seen repeatedly, ten times or more. The gene calls are TRBV6-6 and TRBJ2-7, with D possibly being TRBD1 or TRBD2 (5 bases each). This CDR3 is built from 15 residues. Germline CDR1 MNHNY, CDR2 SVGAGI (reference sequence). V lost 5 bases to trimming and J lost 5 bases, with 19 bases between them. The CDR3, as DNA: TGTGCCAGCAGTATGGGGACCGCCCTAGGGGACGAGCAGTACTTC. Encoded protein: CASSMGTALGDEQYF.

The chain couples TRBV29-1 to TRBJ2-3; the D is unclear. The V end was cut by 8 bases, the J end by 6 bases, with 12 bases between. Germline V gene sequence: CDR1 SQVTM, CDR2 ANQGSEA. The CDR3 has 11 amino acids. CDR3 region: CSLSRVDTQYF. In DNA form, the CDR3 reads TGCAGCCTAAGCCGAGTGGATACGCAGTATTTT.

This clonotype was counted many times. This chain joins TRBV5-6 and TRBJ2-3; D unresolved. V was cut by 1 base and J by 0 bases, with 12 bases left in between. The germline V gene encodes CDR1 SGHDT and CDR2 YYEEEE. The CDR3 runs to 16 residues. CDR3 in DNA: TGTGCCAGCAGCTTGTTAGGTCGATCGAGCACAGATACGCAGTATTTT. Protein: CASSLLGRSSTDTQYF.

This clonotype was picked up many times. The chain employs TRBV7-9 and TRBJ2-1, with 11 positions matching TRBD1. Germline V gives CDR1 SEHNR, CDR2 FQNEAQ (reference sequence). The CDR3 is 15 amino acids. V dropped 2 bases and J dropped 8; count of bases not matched to a gene: 5. The CDR3 is CASSLLGQGAYEQFF. The CDR3 nucleotides read TGTGCCAGCAGCTTATTAGGACAGGGGGCTTATGAGCAGTTCTTC.

This chain links TRBV7-9 with TRBJ1-1, with D possibly being TRBD1 (6 bases). This CDR3 has 14 amino acids. Trimming stripped 4 bases from V and 5 bases from J, with 14 bases between. The germline CDR1 and CDR2 sequences are SEHNR and FQNEAQ (reference sequence). The CDR3: CASSSTGGRTEAFF. As DNA, the CDR3 is TGTGCCAGCAGCTCTACGGGGGGGCGGACTGAAGCTTTCTTT. Drawing the rest from reference TRBV7-9 and TRBJ1-1, the complete variable domain is DTGVSQNPRHKITKRGQNVTFRCDPISEHNRLYWYRQTLGQGPEFLTYFQNEAQLEKSRLLSDRFSAERPKGSFSTLEIQRTEQGDSAMYLCASSSTGGRTEAFFGQGTRLTVV.

Only a few counts were recorded for this clonotype. The chain is built from TRBV7-9 and TRBJ1-3, with 10 nucleotides matching TRBD1. This CDR3 is built from 16 residues. With 6 bases clipped from V and 0 bases from J, the junction kept 5 bases outside the gene matches. Germline-derived CDR1 and CDR2 are SEHNR and FQNEAQ (reference sequence). The CDR3 DNA reads as TGTGCCAGCAGGGGCCGGGACAGGGGCTCTGGAAACACCATATATTTT. Residues: CASRGRDRGSGNTIYF. Full variable domain (remainder filled in from reference TRBV7-9 and TRBJ1-3): DTGVSQNPRHKITKRGQNVTFRCDPISEHNRLYWYRQTLGQGPEFLTYFQNEAQLEKSRLLSDRFSAERPKGSFSTLEIQRTEQGDSAMYLCASRGRDRGSGNTIYFGEGSWLTVV.

This clonotype was detected a few times. The chain is built from TRBV7-8 and TRBJ2-3, with 9 bases lining up with TRBD2. Germline CDR1 SGHVS, CDR2 FQNEAQ. This CDR3 region has 17 residues. Trimming at V came to 4 bases and at J to 6 bases, leaving 14 bases not matched to a gene. This CDR3 reads CASSSWGGGGAEDTQYF. The CDR3 DNA is TGTGCCAGCAGCTCGTGGGGAGGCGGGGGGGCCGAGGATACGCAGTATTTT.

The CDR3 bases are TGTGCCAGCAGCTCGACGACCGACAGGGCATCTTACGATCACTATGGCTACACCTTC. It codes for CASSSTTDRASYDHYGYTF. The chain couples TRBV7-9 to TRBJ1-2; 7 nucleotides match TRBD1. V was clipped by 4 bases and J by 3 bases; unmatched bases: 20. The CDR3 totals 19 residues. CDR1 is SEHNR, CDR2 FQNEAQ, per germline (reference sequence).

This clonotype has a count of ten or more. The gene calls are TRBV2 and TRBJ2-1; either TRBD1 or TRBD2 may fit D (5 bases each). V was clipped by 7 bases and J by 14 bases, with 21 bases between them. The CDR3 is made up of 13 amino acids. In germline, CDR1 is SNHLY, CDR2 FYNNEI. The CDR3 coding sequence is TGTGCCAGCACCCGGGCGGCCGGGGCTTTTGAGTTCTTC. Translating gives CASTRAAGAFEFF.

Here the CDR3 reads CASSYGQALVIEQFF. The CDR3 nucleotides are TGCGCCAGCAGCTACGGACAGGCTTTGGTAATTGAGCAGTTCTTC. The chain links TRBV5-1 to TRBJ2-1; 7 nucleotides agree with TRBD1. The germline V gene encodes CDR1 SGHRS and CDR2 YFSETQ. V trimming: 3 bases; J trimming: 9 bases; junction bases outside the gene matches: 12. The CDR3 covers 15 residues.

The chain links TRBV5-5 to TRBJ2-1; tentatively, D is TRBD1 or TRBD2 (5 bases each). This CDR3 comprises 15 residues. CDR1 is SGHKS, CDR2 YYEKEE, per germline (reference sequence). The V end lost 0 bases, the J end lost 4 bases, and 11 bases lay between the germline ends. CDR3 DNA sequence: TGTGCCAGCAGCTTGGACGGGGCCCCTTACAATGAGCAGTTCTTC. Its protein product is CASSLDGAPYNEQFF.

The chain uses TRBV20-1 and TRBJ1-3; no clear D gene. Germline V gives CDR1 DFQATT, CDR2 SNEGSKA (reference sequence). Deletions cut 3 bases from V and 3 bases from J, with 15 bases between. The CDR3 contains 15 residues. The CDR3 sequence: CSARSHDAVGNTIYF. CDR3 DNA sequence: TGCAGTGCTAGGAGTCACGACGCGGTTGGAAACACCATATATTTT.

The chain is built from TRBV7-2 and TRBJ2-2; TRBD1 is a possible D gene (6 bases). Germline CDR1 SGHTA, CDR2 FQGNSA. V was cut by 5 bases and J by 0 bases, with 10 bases left in between. The length of the CDR3 is 15 residues. The CDR3 sequence: CASSPQGSNTGELFF. The CDR3 bases are TGTGCCAGCAGCCCCCAGGGGTCGAACACCGGGGAGCTGTTTTTT.

This clonotype occurred many times. The chain joins TRBV18 to TRBJ2-1; D gene ambiguous. This CDR3 is 11 amino acids long. Germline-derived CDR1 and CDR2 are KGHSH and LQKENI. Trimming left V 3 bases short and J 10 bases short, with 7 bases between. CDR3 loop: CASSPWAEQFF. The CDR3 DNA sequence: TGTGCCAGCTCACCTTGGGCCGAGCAGTTCTTC. Looking up the rest from reference TRBV18 and TRBJ2-1 gives the full variable domain: NAGVMQNPRHLVRRRGQEARLRCSPMKGHSHVYWYRQLPEEGLKFMVYLQKENIIDESGMPKERFSAEFPKEGPSILRIQQVVRGDSAAYFCASSPWAEQFFGPGTRLTVL.

This clonotype occurred many times. This chain links TRBV5-4 with TRBJ2-3, with 8 bases identical to TRBD2. From germline, CDR1 is SGHNT and CDR2 YYREEE (reference sequence). The CDR3 length is 15 residues. The V and J ends lost 2 bases and 5 bases, in that order; junction bases with no gene match: 7. CDR3 DNA: TGTGCCAGCAGCTTAGCGGGGGCGACGGTAGATACGCAGTATTTT. This translates into CASSLAGATVDTQYF.

At least ten counts were recorded for this clonotype. This chain connects TRBV29-1 to TRBJ1-1, with D maybe TRBD1 (5 bases). Germline CDR1 is SQVTM and CDR2 is ANQGSEA. Trimming removed 3 bases from V and 0 bases from J, with 8 bases in between. This CDR3 is built from 13 residues. DNA for the CDR3: TGCAGCGTTGATCAGGGACTGAACACTGAAGCTTTCTTT. Translation: CSVDQGLNTEAFF.

This clonotype was counted at least ten times. The chain uses TRBV6-2 or TRBV6-3 and TRBJ2-2; 9 bases are shared with TRBD2. The CDR3 covers 17 residues. V trimming: 4 bases; J trimming: 4 bases; junction bases outside the gene matches: 10. Germline-derived CDR1 and CDR2 are MNHEY and SVGEGT. The CDR3 sequence: CASSSRLAVGATGELFF. The CDR3 region has the DNA TGTGCCAGCAGTTCTCGACTAGCGGTTGGTGCCACCGGGGAGCTGTTTTTT.

There are many counts of this clonotype. V gene TRBV7-9 combines with J gene TRBJ2-3, with D perhaps given as TRBD1 or TRBD2 (5 bases each). CDR3 length: 15 residues. Trimming shortened V by 5 bases and J by 1 base, and 13 bases separated the two germline ends. Germline assignment: CDR1 SEHNR and CDR2 FQNEAQ (reference sequence). CDR3 in DNA: TGTGCCAGCAGCCCCTTGGGGGTGGGCACAGATACGCAGTATTTT. Its translation is CASSPLGVGTDTQYF.

This chain uses TRBV10-2 with TRBJ2-7; 9 bases fit TRBD1. CDR1 is WSHSY and CDR2 is SAAADI in the germline V gene. V dropped 6 bases and J dropped 1; count of bases not matched to a gene: 4. The CDR3 runs to 14 residues. The CDR3 region is CASRRTGDSYEQYF. CDR3 nucleotide sequence: TGCGCCAGCAGGCGGACAGGGGATTCCTACGAGCAGTACTTC.

This clonotype has only a few counts. The V and J genes are TRBV5-6 and TRBJ1-5; D might be TRBD1 (5 bases). This CDR3 has 16 residues. Trimming removed 4 bases from V and 5 bases from J, with 19 bases in between. Germline V CDR1 and CDR2: SGHDT, YYEEEE. The CDR3 here is CASSRSLDREDQPQHF. The CDR3 DNA reads TGTGCCAGCAGCCGCTCCCTAGACAGAGAGGATCAGCCCCAGCATTTT.

In its sample, this clonotype was seen many times. The J gene is TRBJ1-2, the V gene TRBV10-2; the D gene is possibly TRBD1 (5 bases). Germline assignment: CDR1 WSHSY and CDR2 SAAADI. The CDR3 spans 13 residues. Trimming took 0 bases from V and 6 from J, leaving 8 bases between them. The CDR3 DNA follows: TGCGCCAGCAGTGAGTCGAGGGGTGATGGCTACACCTTC. Translating it yields CASSESRGDGYTF.

This clonotype was seen a handful of times. The chain carries TRBV2 and TRBJ1-1; 8 nucleotides match TRBD1. Germline CDR1 SNHLY, CDR2 FYNNEI. V was clipped by 6 bases and J by 7 bases; unmatched bases: 10. The CDR3 totals 14 residues. This chain's CDR3 is CASRQQIGTGEAFF. DNA for the CDR3: TGTGCCAGCAGACAACAAATCGGGACAGGTGAAGCTTTCTTT.

The J gene is TRBJ1-5, the V gene TRBV6-2 or TRBV6-3; D is perhaps TRBD1 (5 bases). Between the trimmed V and J ends, which lost 4 bases and 2 bases, there was a span of 12 bases. The V gene's germline CDR1 is MNHEY and CDR2 SVGEGT. CDR3 length: 15 amino acids. The CDR3 region is CASSSGKKGNQPQHF. Here the CDR3 DNA reads TGTGCCAGCAGTTCAGGGAAGAAGGGCAATCAGCCCCAGCATTTT.

This clonotype was recorded at least ten times. This chain connects TRBV29-1 to TRBJ1-1; D not certain. Trimming cost V 7 bases and J 5 bases, with 8 bases left between them. The CDR3 length is 10 residues. Germline lookup yields CDR1 SQVTM and CDR2 ANQGSEA. CDR3 DNA: TGCAGCGCTGGAGAGACTGAAGCTTTCTTT. Translated: CSAGETEAFF.